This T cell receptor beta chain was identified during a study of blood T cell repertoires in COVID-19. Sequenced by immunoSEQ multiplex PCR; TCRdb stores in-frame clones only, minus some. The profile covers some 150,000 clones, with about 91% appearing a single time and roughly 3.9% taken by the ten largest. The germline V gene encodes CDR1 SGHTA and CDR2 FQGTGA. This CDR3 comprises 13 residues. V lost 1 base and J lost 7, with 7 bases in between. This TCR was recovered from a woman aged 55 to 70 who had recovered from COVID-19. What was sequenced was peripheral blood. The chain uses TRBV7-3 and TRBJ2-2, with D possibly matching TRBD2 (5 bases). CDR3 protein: CASSLIAGGELFF. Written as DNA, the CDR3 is TGTGCCAGCAGCTTAATTGCGGGCGGGGAGCTGTTTTTT.